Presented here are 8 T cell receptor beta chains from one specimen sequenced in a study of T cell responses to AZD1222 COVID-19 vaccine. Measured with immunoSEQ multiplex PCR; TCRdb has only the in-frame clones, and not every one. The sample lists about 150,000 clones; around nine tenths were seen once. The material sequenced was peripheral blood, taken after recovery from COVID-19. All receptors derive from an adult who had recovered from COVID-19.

CDR3 sequence reads: CASSEWGGSNQPQHF. CDR3 bases: TGTGCCAGCAGTGAGTGGGGGGGTAGCAATCAGCCCCAGCATTTT. The chain has TRBV6-1 and TRBJ1-5; TRBD1 is a possible D gene (5 bases). The CDR3 consists of 15 residues. Germline V lookup: CDR1 MNHNS, CDR2 SASEGT. V lost 3 bases, J lost 0 bases, and 9 bases lay in between.

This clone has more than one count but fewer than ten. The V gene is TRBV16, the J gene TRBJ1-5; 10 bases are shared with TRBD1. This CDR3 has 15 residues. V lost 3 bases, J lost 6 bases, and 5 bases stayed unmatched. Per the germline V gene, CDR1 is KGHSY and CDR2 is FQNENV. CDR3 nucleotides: TGTGCCAGCAGCCACCGGGACAGGGGCGGTCAGCCCCAGCATTTT. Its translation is CASSHRDRGGQPQHF.

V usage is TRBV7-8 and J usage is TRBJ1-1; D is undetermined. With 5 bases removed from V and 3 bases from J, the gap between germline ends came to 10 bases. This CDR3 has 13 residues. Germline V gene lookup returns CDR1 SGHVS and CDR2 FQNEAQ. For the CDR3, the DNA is TGTGCCAGCAGCAAATCGGGCTACACTGAAGCTTTCTTT. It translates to CASSKSGYTEAFF.

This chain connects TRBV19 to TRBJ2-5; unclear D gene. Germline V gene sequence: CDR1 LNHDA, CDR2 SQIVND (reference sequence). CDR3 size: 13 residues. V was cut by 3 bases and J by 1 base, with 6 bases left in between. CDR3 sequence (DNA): TGTGCCAGTAGTATGGTGGCCCAAGAGACCCAGTACTTC. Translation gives CASSMVAQETQYF.

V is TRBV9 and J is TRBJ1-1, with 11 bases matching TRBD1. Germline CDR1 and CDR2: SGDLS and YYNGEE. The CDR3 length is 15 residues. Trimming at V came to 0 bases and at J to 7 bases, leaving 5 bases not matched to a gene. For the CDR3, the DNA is TGTGCCAGCAGCGTAGGGACAGGGGGCGCCGGTGAAGCTTTCTTT. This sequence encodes CASSVGTGGAGEAFF.

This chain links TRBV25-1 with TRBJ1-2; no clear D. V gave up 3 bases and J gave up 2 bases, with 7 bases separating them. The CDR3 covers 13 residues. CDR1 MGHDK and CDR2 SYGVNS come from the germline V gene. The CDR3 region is CASSEGTNYGYTF. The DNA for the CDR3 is TGTGCCAGCAGTGAGGGCACGAACTATGGCTACACCTTC.

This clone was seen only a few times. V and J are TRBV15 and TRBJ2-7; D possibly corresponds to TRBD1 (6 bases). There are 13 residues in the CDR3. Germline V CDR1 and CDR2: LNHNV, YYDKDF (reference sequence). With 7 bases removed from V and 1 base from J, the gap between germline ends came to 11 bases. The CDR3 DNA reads TGTGCCACCAAACGGCAGGGGTCCTACGAGCAGTACTTC. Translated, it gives CATKRQGSYEQYF.

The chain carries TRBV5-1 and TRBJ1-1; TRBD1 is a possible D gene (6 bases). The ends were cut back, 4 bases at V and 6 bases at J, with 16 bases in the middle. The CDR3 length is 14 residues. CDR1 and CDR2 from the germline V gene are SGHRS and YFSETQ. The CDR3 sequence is CASSPSGTPPEAFF. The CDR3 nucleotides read TGCGCCAGCAGCCCCTCCGGGACACCTCCTGAAGCTTTCTTT.